Following are 27 T cell receptor beta chains from one sample sequenced in a study of cytomegalovirus exposure and HLA in healthy donors (dated by TCRdb to the late 2010s). Library construction relied on the immunoSEQ multiplex PCR assay. For the multiplex PCR, a mixture combining 60 forward primers for TCR Vbeta segments and 13 reverse primers for TCR Jbeta segments was used. TCRdb took this table from immuneACCESS and kept in-frame rearrangements with V and J called. Such tables lack part of the clones; where checked against another copy, unresolved V genes explain under half of the gap, and the rest is unexplained. The sample table records about 140,000 clones; 75% to 80% of these occur just once. The ten largest clones add up to 6.2% of the sample. Sequencing was performed on PBMCs. These receptors were collected from a woman aged 40 to 50 in good health and CMV-seropositive.

The V call is TRBV5-4, the J call TRBJ2-2, with 10 bases aligning to TRBD1. Germline assignment: CDR1 SGHNT and CDR2 YYREEE (reference sequence). V shed 4 bases, J shed 4 bases, and the junction held 7 bases outside the gene matches. The CDR3 covers 16 residues. Here the CDR3 DNA reads TGTGCCAGCAGCGTGACAGGGGGCATAGTCACCGGGGAGCTGTTTTTT. Translated: CASSVTGGIVTGELFF.

V is TRBV4-1 and J is TRBJ2-7; 8 bases are shared with TRBD2. There are 16 residues in the CDR3. Germline V gives CDR1 MGHRA, CDR2 YSYEKL. Trimming cost V 0 bases and J 0 bases; bases outside gene matches: 4. The CDR3 region is CASSQEVAGGSYEQYF. As DNA, the CDR3 is TGCGCCAGCAGCCAAGAAGTGGCGGGAGGCTCCTACGAGCAGTACTTC.

A few counts support this clone. The chain couples TRBV18 to TRBJ1-4; TRBD1 might be the D (5 bases). Per germline, CDR1 KGHSH and CDR2 LQKENI. This CDR3 is built from 16 residues. V gave up 1 base and J gave up 0 bases, with 9 bases separating them. CDR3 amino acids: CASSPQRQTTNEKLFF. The CDR3 region has the DNA TGTGCCAGCTCACCACAGAGACAGACAACTAATGAAAAACTGTTTTTT.

The rearrangement joins TRBV6-6 to TRBJ2-3, with 7 bases that match TRBD2. Unmatched junction bases numbered 12, after V lost 5 bases and J lost 4 bases. The germline V gene has CDR1 MNHNY and CDR2 SVGAGI (reference sequence). This CDR3 has 16 amino acids. CDR3 bases: TGTGCCAGCAGTCATGCCAGCGGGAAGATCGCAGATACGCAGTATTTT. As protein: CASSHASGKIADTQYF.

The chain carries TRBV9 and TRBJ1-5, with D hard to call. From germline, CDR1 is SGDLS and CDR2 YYNGEE. V lost 2 bases to trimming and J lost 0 bases, with 3 bases between them. CDR3 length: 13 residues. The CDR3 sequence is CASSVSSNQPQHF. CDR3 DNA: TGTGCCAGCAGCGTGAGTAGCAATCAGCCCCAGCATTTT.

V usage is TRBV6-1 and J usage is TRBJ1-1, with TRBD1 identical over 8 bases. Germline CDR1 MNHNS, CDR2 SASEGT. The CDR3 spans 14 residues. J gave up 6 bases and V 7 bases, and 10 bases lay outside the gene matches. The CDR3 DNA sequence: TGTGCCAGCACGGAGGGACAGGAATTAGCTGAAGCTTTCTTT. Residues: CASTEGQELAEAFF.

This chain joins TRBV19 and TRBJ2-2, with D perhaps TRBD1 (6 bases). Trimming stripped 11 bases from V and 6 bases from J, with 13 bases between. The CDR3 spans 12 residues. Per the germline V gene, CDR1 is LNHDA and CDR2 is SQIVND (reference sequence). The CDR3 reads CAAGRGSGELFF. The CDR3 nucleotides read TGTGCCGCGGGCAGGGGATCCGGGGAGCTGTTTTTT.

The chain carries TRBV5-8 and TRBJ2-7; 8 bases match TRBD2. V shed 4 bases and J 2 bases; nucleotides not matched to a gene: 5. Germline loops: CDR1 SGHTS, CDR2 YDEGEE. The CDR3 sequence is 14 residues long. The CDR3 coding sequence is TGTGCCAGCAGCGAGATAGCGGGAACCTACGAGCAGTACTTC. The encoded protein is CASSEIAGTYEQYF.

The chain couples TRBV30 to TRBJ1-2, with D hard to call. CDR1 and CDR2 (germline): GTSNPN, SVGIG (reference sequence). The V gene lost 4 bases and the J gene lost 8 bases, with 17 bases spanning the gap. There are 13 residues in the CDR3. CDR3 bases: TGTGCCTGGAAACTAGAGCTCGACCCCGGCTACACCTTC. It yields the protein CAWKLELDPGYTF.

J is TRBJ2-4 and V is TRBV29-1; no clear D. The V end was cut by 6 bases, the J end by 1 base, with 10 bases between. The CDR3 totals 13 residues. Germline V gene sequence: CDR1 SQVTM, CDR2 ANQGSEA. The CDR3 DNA reads TGCAGCGTAGGAGAATGGGCCAAAAACATTCAGTACTTC. Translation: CSVGEWAKNIQYF.

In DNA form, the CDR3 reads TGTGCCAGTGGGGTAATCGAGCGGGGTTACAATGAGCAGTTCTTC. This encodes CASGVIERGYNEQFF. V is TRBV19 and J is TRBJ2-1; 7 bases map to TRBD2. Trimming at V came to 8 bases and at J to 4 bases, leaving 11 bases not matched to a gene. The CDR3 runs to 15 residues. Germline V lookup: CDR1 LNHDA, CDR2 SQIVND (reference sequence). Full variable domain (outside the CDR3, taken from reference TRBV19 and TRBJ2-1): DGGITQSPKYLFRKEGQNVTLSCEQNLNHDAMYWYRQDPGQGLRLIYYSQIVNDFQKGDIAEGYSVSREKKESFPLTVTSAQKNPTAFYLCASGVIERGYNEQFFGPGTRLTVL.

This sequence joins TRBV5-6 and TRBJ2-6; the D gene is possibly TRBD1 (6 bases). The CDR3 spans 17 residues. In germline, CDR1 is SGHDT, CDR2 YYEEEE. Trimming shortened V by 3 bases and J by 4 bases, and 17 bases separated the two germline ends. The CDR3 bases are TGTGCCAGCAGCTCTACCCCGACAGGATCCGGGGCCAACGTCCTGACTTTC. It yields the protein CASSSTPTGSGANVLTF.

The V and J genes are TRBV10-3 and TRBJ1-6; a possible D gene is TRBD1 (6 bases). V shed 6 bases and J shed 8 bases, with 14 bases lying between them. This CDR3 is 14 amino acids long. Per the germline V gene, CDR1 is ENHRY and CDR2 is SYGVKD. The CDR3 DNA is TGTGCCATCAGCGATACAGGGATTCATTCACCCCTCCACTTT. Translated: CAISDTGIHSPLHF.

CDR3 region: CARSWLTSGSSYEQYF. Written as DNA, the CDR3 is TGTGCCAGAAGCTGGCTAACTAGCGGGAGCTCCTACGAGCAGTACTTC. The rearrangement joins TRBV5-3 to TRBJ2-7; 11 nucleotides match TRBD2. TRBV5-3 is reported as an ORF; its role is uncertain. The CDR3 is 16 amino acids. V shed 3 bases and J 0 bases; nucleotides not matched to a gene: 5.

About this clone itself: Other DNA sequences in this sample translate to the same CDR3. The chain has TRBV11-2 and TRBJ2-7; 7 positions agree with TRBD1. CDR1 is SGHAT, CDR2 FQNNGV, per germline. V shed 5 bases and J 4 bases; nucleotides not matched to a gene: 2. The CDR3 loop spans 12 amino acids. The chain's CDR3 is CASSEQGYEQYF. The CDR3 region has the DNA TGTGCCAGCAGCGAACAGGGGTACGAGCAGTACTTC. Full variable domain (outside the CDR3, taken from reference TRBV11-2 and TRBJ2-7): EAGVAQSPRYKIIEKRQSVAFWCNPISGHATLYWYQQILGQGPKLLIQFQNNGVVDDSQLPKDRFSAERLKGVDSTLKIQPAKLEDSAVYLCASSEQGYEQYFGPGTRLTVT.

V usage is TRBV7-9 and J usage is TRBJ2-5; the match to TRBD2 covers 9 bases. Per germline, CDR1 SEHNR and CDR2 FQNEAQ (reference sequence). The trim removed 5 bases at V and 5 bases at J, leaving 9 bases unmatched. The CDR3 consists of 15 residues. The CDR3 loop reads CASSSSGRSLETQYF. In nucleotides, the CDR3 is TGTGCCAGCAGCAGTAGCGGGAGAAGTCTGGAGACCCAGTACTTC.

The chain couples TRBV2 to TRBJ2-3; a weak D match, TRBD1 (6 bases). The CDR3 extends over 16 amino acids. Germline lookup yields CDR1 SNHLY and CDR2 FYNNEI. Trimming removed 6 bases at V and 5 bases at J, with 21 bases between. The chain's CDR3 is CASSSRRRVGGDTQYF. The CDR3 region has the DNA TGTGCCAGCAGCTCGCGGAGGAGAGTAGGGGGAGATACGCAGTATTTT.

The V gene is TRBV19, the J gene TRBJ2-7; 8 bases are a match to TRBD1. The length of the CDR3 is 14 residues. Germline loops: CDR1 LNHDA, CDR2 SQIVND (reference sequence). The V gene end was trimmed by 9 bases and the J gene end by 2 bases; junction bases not matched to a gene: 9. The CDR3 region is CASRRQGTTYEQYF. DNA of the CDR3: TGTGCCAGCCGAAGACAGGGGACCACCTACGAGCAGTACTTC.

This clone was seen a single time. A read error may account for a junction end that differs from germline. CDR3 protein: CASSLYRDRAALRVF. As DNA, the CDR3 is TGTGCCAGCAGCCTGTACCGGGACAGGGCGGCGTTAAGGGTCTTC. This chain joins TRBV5-6 and TRBJ2-1; 9 bases are shared with TRBD1. Germline CDR1 is SGHDT and CDR2 is YYEEEE. The CDR3 spans 15 residues.

The chain employs TRBV7-9 and TRBJ2-1; 11 bases align to TRBD1. Germline lookup yields CDR1 SEHNR and CDR2 FQNEAQ (reference sequence). Germline trimming cut 5 bases from V and 4 bases from J; bases unmatched to any gene: 1. This CDR3 comprises 14 residues. CDR3 sequence: CASSRDRGYNEQFF. As DNA, the CDR3 is TGTGCCAGCAGCCGGGACAGGGGGTACAATGAGCAGTTCTTC.

The chain employs TRBV27 and TRBJ2-2, with TRBD1 matching over 7 bases. The CDR3 covers 16 residues. The V and J ends lost 5 bases and 3 bases, in that order; junction bases with no gene match: 9. From germline, CDR1 is MNHEY and CDR2 SMNVEV (reference sequence). CDR3 bases: TGTGCCAGCAGTCCTTCTGGACAGGTAGACACCGGGGAGCTGTTTTTT. Translation: CASSPSGQVDTGELFF.

The genes are TRBV5-1 and TRBJ1-5; D might be TRBD1 (5 bases). This CDR3 is 14 amino acids long. Trimming pared 4 bases from V and 2 bases from J, leaving 10 bases between. In germline, CDR1 is SGHRS, CDR2 YFSETQ. Here the CDR3 reads CASSLRGGNQPQHF. The CDR3 nucleotides read TGCGCCAGCAGCCTCCGGGGGGGCAATCAGCCCCAGCATTTT. The entire variable domain, with the rest obtained from reference TRBV5-1 and TRBJ1-5, is as follows: KAGVTQTPRYLIKTRGQQVTLSCSPISGHRSVSWYQQTPGQGLQFLFEYFSETQRNKGNFPGRFSGRQFSNSRSEMNVSTLELGDSALYLCASSLRGGNQPQHFGDGTRLSIL.

V is TRBV4-1 and J is TRBJ2-7, with D uncertain. The V end lost 5 bases, the J end lost 2 bases, and 19 bases lay between the germline ends. The germline V gene encodes CDR1 MGHRA and CDR2 YSYEKL. The length of the CDR3 is 16 residues. Here the CDR3 reads CASSAIDILVTYEQYF. The CDR3 coding sequence is TGCGCCAGCAGCGCTATTGACATACTTGTAACCTACGAGCAGTACTTC.

V gene TRBV4-1 combines with J gene TRBJ2-5; the D gene is possibly TRBD1 (6 bases). Per the germline V gene, CDR1 is MGHRA and CDR2 is YSYEKL. Trimming took 0 bases from V and 8 from J, leaving 19 bases between them. This CDR3 spans 16 amino acids. The CDR3 DNA is TGCGCCAGCAGCCAAGAAGGCTCTGAACAGGGTGGTACCCAGTACTTC. Translated, it gives CASSQEGSEQGGTQYF.

The chain uses TRBV6-1 and TRBJ2-1; 12 nucleotides align to TRBD2. Trimming took 2 bases from V and 4 from J; bases not matched to a gene: 0. Per the germline V gene, CDR1 is MNHNS and CDR2 is SASEGT. The CDR3 runs to 15 residues. The CDR3 spells CASSELAGGYNEQFF. The DNA of the CDR3 is TGTGCCAGCAGTGAACTAGCGGGAGGGTACAATGAGCAGTTCTTC.

The rearrangement links TRBV10-1 to TRBJ2-4, with a possible D match to TRBD1 (5 bases). CDR1 is WNHNN, CDR2 SYGVQD, per germline (reference sequence). V lost 4 bases and J lost 0, with 10 bases in between. This CDR3 region has 15 residues. The CDR3, as DNA: TGCGCCAGCAGTGTAAACAGGAAAGCCAAAAACATTCAGTACTTC. Protein product: CASSVNRKAKNIQYF.

The chain carries TRBV7-8 and TRBJ2-7, with D possibly matching TRBD2 (5 bases). There are 13 residues in the CDR3. The V gene's germline CDR1 is SGHVS and CDR2 FQNEAQ. The V gene lost 1 base and the J gene lost 6 bases, with 10 bases spanning the gap. In nucleotides, the CDR3 is TGTGCCAGCAGCTTAGAACTAGAGGGCGAGCAGTACTTC. Its protein is CASSLELEGEQYF.